This TCR beta chain was identified during a study of T cells in Graves' hyperthyroidism and ophthalmopathy. There are many counts of this clonotype. V dropped 8 bases and J dropped 2; count of bases not matched to a gene: 10. The germline CDR1 and CDR2 sequences are MDHEN and SYDVKM. The CDR3 runs to 16 residues. Amplification yielded TCR beta CDR3 regions, with RNA transcripts as the source. First-round RT-PCR of the TCR CDR3 relied on the HTBI primer set. MiXCR, run by TCRdb on the multiplex PCR reads, gives a single entry per CDR3 protein. Of under 350,000 distinct CDR3 sequences listed, around 23% are singletons.

The sequenced sample consisted of blood. The V call is TRBV28, the J call TRBJ1-5; 9 bases fit TRBD1. The TCR comes from a woman in her 50s with Graves' hyperthyroidism. CDR3 region: CASHPGQGQGNQPQHF. CDR3 bases: TGTGCCAGCCACCCGGGACAGGGTCAAGGCAATCAGCCCCAGCATTTT.